This passage covers 27 T cell receptor beta chains from one sample sequenced in a study of blood T cells in healthy people across ages. Primed by a sample-barcoded 5' primer and a J-beta primer mix, a second PCR proceeded for about 6 to 12 cycles. TCRdb analysed the 5' RACE reads with MiXCR anew, one entry per CDR3 protein. Here the sample spans around 780,000 distinct CDR3 sequences, approximately 60% being singletons. The sample was blood. The receptors here all came from a man between 40 and 49 years old in good health.

There are a few counts of this clonotype. The chain is built from TRBV20-1 and TRBJ2-1; D tentatively reads TRBD1 or TRBD2 (6 bases each). The CDR3 spans 12 residues. The germline V gene encodes CDR1 DFQATT and CDR2 SNEGSKA (reference sequence). Trimming left V 3 bases short and J 9 bases short, with 12 bases between. The CDR3 reads CSARAGGGEQFF. In DNA, the CDR3 is TGCAGTGCTAGGGCCGGGGGCGGTGAGCAGTTCTTC.

The chain couples TRBV3-1 to TRBJ2-5, with TRBD1 matching 11 bases. This CDR3 comprises 15 residues. V lost 2 bases and J lost 5; bases outside the gene matches: 4. Per germline, CDR1 LGHDT and CDR2 YNNKEL (reference sequence). The CDR3 sequence: CASSQLGQGGETQYF. The CDR3 DNA sequence: TGTGCCAGCAGCCAACTGGGACAGGGGGGGGAGACCCAGTACTTC.

This clonotype was seen only a few times. This chain uses TRBV10-3 with TRBJ2-4; 7 bases align to TRBD1. The CDR3 runs to 16 residues. In germline, CDR1 is ENHRY, CDR2 SYGVKD. The V gene end was trimmed by 6 bases and the J gene end by 3 bases; junction bases not matched to a gene: 11. CDR3 sequence: CAIRDTGDGVKNIQYF. For the CDR3, the DNA is TGTGCCATCAGGGATACAGGGGATGGGGTCAAAAACATTCAGTACTTC.

This clonotype turned up a few times. This chain joins TRBV7-3 and TRBJ2-1, with a tentative D call TRBD1 (6 bases). Germline CDR1 and CDR2: SGHTA and FQGTGA. This CDR3 spans 12 amino acids. Trimming stripped 5 bases from V and 12 bases from J, with 14 bases between. The CDR3 bases are TGTGCCAGCAGCCTAGCCCAGGGGTTGCAGTTCTTC. Residues: CASSLAQGLQFF.

The chain uses TRBV20-1 and TRBJ2-1, with 7 bases matching TRBD1. The germline gives CDR1 DFQATT, CDR2 SNEGSKA (reference sequence). The V segment lost 6 bases and the J segment 1 base; nucleotides outside the gene matches: 6. The CDR3 loop spans 14 amino acids. The CDR3 DNA sequence: TGCAGTGCGGCGCGGACAGGTTCCTACAATGAGCAGTTCTTC. It translates to CSAARTGSYNEQFF.

The chain has TRBV29-1 and TRBJ2-5; 8 bases line up with TRBD1. The DNA end lines up better with TRBJ2-7; the J call may be wrong. CDR3 length: 11 residues. The germline gives CDR1 SQVTM, CDR2 ANQGSEA. This chain's CDR3 is CNARTGNEQYF. CDR3 DNA sequence: TGCAACGCCAGGACAGGGAACGAGCAGTACTTC.

V usage is TRBV5-5 and J usage is TRBJ2-7, with no clear D. Germline CDR1 is SGHKS and CDR2 is YYEKEE (reference sequence). This CDR3 has 20 amino acids. Trimming pared 2 bases from V and 4 bases from J, leaving 31 bases between. The CDR3 DNA follows: TGTGCCAGCAGCTTCACGGGTTTCGGTTTCTCCTCCCCCAGGTCATACGAGCAGTACTTC. Its protein product is CASSFTGFGFSSPRSYEQYF.

The DNA of the CDR3 is TGTGCCAGCAGAGAGAGGCCCTACAATGAGCAGTTCTTC. This codes for CASRERPYNEQFF. The chain is built from TRBV27 and TRBJ2-1; D is ambiguous. Germline lookup yields CDR1 MNHEY and CDR2 SMNVEV (reference sequence). The CDR3 is 13 residues long. Trimming pared 6 bases from V and 2 bases from J, leaving 8 bases between.

The chain links TRBV28 to TRBJ2-1; 8 bases fit TRBD2. The CDR3 covers 17 residues. Germline V gene lookup returns CDR1 MDHEN and CDR2 SYDVKM. V trimming: 2 bases; J trimming: 10 bases; junction bases outside the gene matches: 16. The CDR3 DNA sequence: TGTGCCAGCAGTTTACACGGGGGGGCTTTTATCCCCCCCGAGCAGTTCTTC. Amino acid sequence: CASSLHGGAFIPPEQFF.

This rearrangement joins TRBV6-6 to TRBJ1-1; no definite D call. There are 16 residues in the CDR3. From germline, CDR1 is MNHNY and CDR2 SVGAGI (reference sequence). V was trimmed by 2 bases and J by 0 bases, leaving 13 bases between them. The CDR3 loop reads CASSYPGNLMNTEAFF. Here the CDR3 DNA reads TGTGCCAGCAGTTACCCCGGGAATCTAATGAACACTGAAGCTTTCTTT.

V and J are TRBV7-2 and TRBJ2-7; D uncertain. The CDR3 extends over 15 amino acids. Trimming cost V 0 bases and J 5 bases, with 14 bases left between them. Germline V gene data show CDR1 as SGHTA and CDR2 as FQGNSA. This CDR3 is CASSLALGITDEQYF. The DNA for the CDR3 is TGTGCCAGCAGCTTAGCGTTGGGAATTACCGACGAGCAGTACTTC. The full variable domain, its missing parts supplied by reference TRBV7-2 and TRBJ2-7, is GAGVSQSPSNKVTEKGKDVELRCDPISGHTALYWYRQSLGQGLEFLIYFQGNSAPDKSGLPSDRFSAERTGGSVSTLTIQRTQQEDSAVYLCASSLALGITDEQYFGPGTRLTVT.

The V and J genes are TRBV4-1 and TRBJ2-1; 9 nucleotides line up with TRBD2. The CDR3 consists of 17 residues. V was clipped by 2 bases and J by 2 bases; unmatched bases: 7. Germline values: CDR1 MGHRA, CDR2 YSYEKL. The CDR3 spells CASSQPLAGRAYNEQFF. The CDR3 nucleotides read TGCGCCAGCAGCCAACCCCTAGCGGGACGCGCCTACAATGAGCAGTTCTTC.

This clonotype was detected only a few times. The V gene is TRBV6-4, the J gene TRBJ2-3; 7 bases align to TRBD1. The CDR3 contains 16 residues. The germline V gene encodes CDR1 MRHNA and CDR2 SNTAGT. The V gene end was trimmed by 0 bases and the J gene end by 0 bases; junction bases not matched to a gene: 3. The CDR3 region has the DNA TGTGCCAGCAGTGACTCGTTCAGGGGGAGCACAGATACGCAGTATTTT. This codes for CASSDSFRGSTDTQYF.

This chain joins TRBV6-6 and TRBJ2-7; 9 nucleotides align to TRBD1. The CDR3 sequence is 14 residues long. Germline loops: CDR1 MNHNY, CDR2 SVGAGI (reference sequence). The trim removed 6 bases at V and 7 bases at J, leaving 10 bases unmatched. CDR3 DNA sequence: TGTGCCAGCAGCCACAGGGGGCTCTACAATGAGCAGTACTTC. It translates to CASSHRGLYNEQYF.

The V call is TRBV2, the J call TRBJ2-1; D gene unclear. The CDR3 contains 13 residues. Per germline, CDR1 SNHLY and CDR2 FYNNEI. Trimming stripped 5 bases from V and 13 bases from J, with 18 bases between. DNA of the CDR3: TGTGCCAGCAGTTATCAGCCCCAAGAGACCCAGTTCTTC. Translating gives CASSYQPQETQFF.

As concerns this clonotype: Compared with germline, one end of the junction differs, possibly owing to a read error. The chain links TRBV20-1 to TRBJ1-4, with D possibly matching TRBD1 (5 bases). From germline, CDR1 is DFQATT and CDR2 SNEGSKA (reference sequence). This CDR3 contains 11 residues. The CDR3 DNA is TGTGGGGGTTCAACTAATGAAAAACTGTTTTTT. This translates into CGGSTNEKLFF.

The chain couples TRBV6-6 to TRBJ2-7, with D perhaps matching TRBD2 (5 bases). Trimming pared 5 bases from V and 0 bases from J, leaving 8 bases between. CDR1 MNHNY and CDR2 SVGAGI come from the germline V gene (reference sequence). The CDR3 is 13 residues long. The CDR3 loop reads CASSAGSSYEQYF. The CDR3 DNA reads TGTGCCAGCAGTGCGGGCAGCTCCTACGAGCAGTACTTC.

In nucleotides, the CDR3 is TGTGCCAGCAGTTATCCAATCAGGGTGGATTCTGGTGGCTACACCTTC. It encodes CASSYPIRVDSGGYTF. The V and J genes are TRBV6-6 and TRBJ1-2, with D possibly being TRBD1 (5 bases). V was pared by 3 bases and J by 7 bases, with 21 bases between. The CDR3 has 16 amino acids. Germline V lookup: CDR1 MNHNY, CDR2 SVGAGI (reference sequence).

In its sample, this clonotype was seen once. The genes are TRBV10-3 and TRBJ1-1; a weak D match, TRBD1 (5 bases). Per germline, CDR1 ENHRY and CDR2 SYGVKD. Trimming took 2 bases from V and 5 from J, leaving 6 bases between them. The CDR3 has 12 residues. The CDR3, as DNA: TGTGCCATCAGTGAGCCAGGGACTGAAGCTTTCTTT. This codes for CAISEPGTEAFF.

This clonotype was recorded a few times. The chain joins TRBV12-3 or TRBV12-4 to TRBJ1-2; 10 nucleotides match TRBD1. There are 15 residues in the CDR3. The junction had 8 bases not matched to a gene; V was cut back by 5 bases and J by 5 bases. Here the CDR3 DNA reads TGTGCCAGCAGTCGGACAGGGGGTAATGGGTATGGCTACACCTTC. Protein product: CASSRTGGNGYGYTF.

This clonotype has a single count. The chain links TRBV14 to TRBJ2-7; TRBD1 is a possible D gene (6 bases). Germline CDR1 SGHDN, CDR2 FVKESK. CDR3 length equals 15 residues. Trimming removed 4 bases at V and 0 bases at J, with 13 bases between. The CDR3 loop is CASSLLATGSYEQYF. The CDR3 DNA reads as TGTGCCAGCAGCCTTTTAGCGACAGGCTCCTACGAGCAGTACTTC.

This clonotype was observed a single time. The chain is built from TRBV3-1 and TRBJ1-2; D is ambiguous. Germline V gene sequence: CDR1 LGHDT, CDR2 YNNKEL (reference sequence). V lost 3 bases and J 8 bases, leaving 13 bases between the germline ends. The CDR3 consists of 13 residues. The CDR3 nucleotides are TGTGCCAGCAGCCAGAGTGGTCATTGGGGCTACACCTTC. This encodes CASSQSGHWGYTF.

This rearrangement joins TRBV27 to TRBJ1-4; perhaps TRBD1 as D (6 bases). Looked up from germline, CDR1 is MNHEY and CDR2 is SMNVEV (reference sequence). The CDR3 sequence is 17 residues long. V shed 3 bases and J shed 7 bases, with 21 bases lying between them. The CDR3 protein is CASSFVTTGFVVEKLFF. The CDR3 DNA sequence: TGTGCCAGCAGTTTTGTCACTACAGGGTTCGTGGTTGAAAAACTGTTTTTT. Full variable domain (outside the CDR3, taken from reference TRBV27 and TRBJ1-4): EAQVTQNPRYLITVTGKKLTVTCSQNMNHEYMSWYRQDPGLGLRQIYYSMNVEVTDKGDVPEGYKVSRKEKRNFPLILESPSPNQTSLYFCASSFVTTGFVVEKLFFGSGTQLSVL.

This clonotype was seen a few times. The J gene is TRBJ2-3, the V gene TRBV7-3; D remains ambiguous. In germline, CDR1 is SGHTA, CDR2 FQGTGA. The length of the CDR3 is 14 residues. Trimming took off 2 bases at V and 2 bases at J, with 8 bases between the two ends. The CDR3 protein is CASSLLVDTDTQYF. CDR3 DNA sequence: TGTGCCAGCAGCTTACTTGTGGACACAGATACGCAGTATTTT.

In its sample, this clonotype was seen many times. V gene TRBV3-1 combines with J gene TRBJ2-5; D remains ambiguous. Between the trimmed V and J ends, which lost 5 bases and 5 bases, there was a span of 21 bases. Germline-derived CDR1 and CDR2 are LGHDT and YNNKEL (reference sequence). CDR3 length: 16 amino acids. CDR3 DNA sequence: TGTGCCAGCAGCTCTCATGGGCACACCGTACGGGAGACCCAGTACTTC. Translation gives CASSSHGHTVRETQYF.

The chain joins TRBV20-1 to TRBJ2-7; D is ambiguous. Germline assignment: CDR1 DFQATT and CDR2 SNEGSKA (reference sequence). The CDR3 runs to 12 residues. Trimming took off 7 bases at V and 6 bases at J, with 16 bases between the two ends. CDR3 bases: TGCAGTGTCCCCTTACCTACTCGCGAGCAGTACTTC. Protein: CSVPLPTREQYF.

The V gene is TRBV20-1, the J gene TRBJ2-4, with 7 bases aligning to TRBD1. CDR1 and CDR2 from the germline V gene are DFQATT and SNEGSKA (reference sequence). This CDR3 contains 16 residues. V lost 1 base, J lost 5 bases, and 11 bases stayed unmatched. The CDR3 bases are TGCAGTGCTAGAGGGCCCCGACAGGGTCGGCAAAACATTCAGTACTTC. Translated: CSARGPRQGRQNIQYF.